The next 32 T cell receptor beta chains were all read from a single sample in a study of shared clonotypes between healthy human individuals. This table comes from immunoSEQ multiplex PCR, and its TCRdb copy is limited to in-frame clones, with some not included. The sample shows fewer than 550,000 clones, 60% to 80% of them seen only once. Sequencing input: PBMCs. The source of these receptors is a woman aged 40 to 49 in good health. Some clones in this sample may be carry-over from other donors' samples.

The chain couples TRBV28 to TRBJ1-6; D is undetermined. This CDR3 is built from 14 residues. Trimming took off 8 bases at V and 5 bases at J, with 13 bases between the two ends. Germline V gives CDR1 MDHEN, CDR2 SYDVKM. As DNA, the CDR3 is TGTGCCAGCGTTTTCTCGCAGCATAATTCACCCCTCCACTTT. Translated, it gives CASVFSQHNSPLHF.

V usage is TRBV28 and J usage is TRBJ2-3; 9 nucleotides line up with TRBD2. CDR3 size: 14 residues. Trimming cost V 8 bases and J 6 bases; bases outside gene matches: 9. Germline loops: CDR1 MDHEN, CDR2 SYDVKM. The CDR3 spells CASETSGRTDTQYF. CDR3 in DNA: TGTGCCAGCGAGACTAGCGGAAGAACGGATACGCAGTATTTT.

This rearrangement joins TRBV28 to TRBJ1-2; the D is unclear. Trimming left V 6 bases short and J 2 bases short, with 13 bases between. This CDR3 comprises 14 residues. In germline, CDR1 is MDHEN, CDR2 SYDVKM. CDR3 region: CASSRPSENYGYTF. CDR3 DNA sequence: TGTGCCAGCAGCCGCCCTTCGGAAAACTATGGCTACACCTTC.

The CDR3 loop is CASSKDRAFYNEQFF. CDR3 sequence (DNA): TGTGCCAGCAGCAAGGACAGGGCCTTTTACAATGAGCAGTTCTTC. The V call is TRBV5-5, the J call TRBJ2-1, with TRBD1 matching over 8 bases. The CDR3 covers 15 residues. The germline V gene encodes CDR1 SGHKS and CDR2 YYEKEE (reference sequence). V was clipped by 4 bases and J by 4 bases; unmatched bases: 7.

The chain is built from TRBV10-3 and TRBJ2-1; the D is unclear. The germline CDR1 and CDR2 sequences are ENHRY and SYGVKD. CDR3 size: 16 residues. The germline V and J ends were trimmed by 0 bases and 8 bases, with 17 bases remaining between them. The CDR3 sequence is CAISESGGSSWYEQFF. The CDR3 DNA reads as TGTGCCATCAGTGAGTCGGGTGGGTCATCGTGGTATGAGCAGTTCTTC.

The chain is built from TRBV30 and TRBJ1-1; D unresolved. The V end lost 2 bases, the J end lost 1 base, and 5 bases lay between the germline ends. The length of the CDR3 is 12 residues. The germline V gene encodes CDR1 GTSNPN and CDR2 SVGIG (reference sequence). As DNA, the CDR3 is TGTGCCTGGAGTCTCGAGAACACTGAAGCTTTCTTT. Amino acids: CAWSLENTEAFF.

The rearrangement links TRBV5-1 to TRBJ2-7; D ambiguous. V was pared by 0 bases and J by 2 bases, with 12 bases between. Germline values: CDR1 SGHRS, CDR2 YFSETQ. This CDR3 spans 15 amino acids. The CDR3 coding sequence is TGCGCCAGCAGCTTGGGGATGACACTCACCTACGAGCAGTACTTC. It specifies CASSLGMTLTYEQYF.

The genes are TRBV7-6 and TRBJ2-5, with D possibly being TRBD2 (7 bases). There are 13 residues in the CDR3. The germline CDR1 and CDR2 sequences are SGHVS and FNYEAQ. Trimming left V 2 bases short and J 5 bases short, with 9 bases between. Here the CDR3 DNA reads TGTGCCAGCAGCTTACGGGGGGCTGAGACCCAGTACTTC. Amino acid sequence: CASSLRGAETQYF.

The chain combines TRBV15 with TRBJ2-7; TRBD2 matches 8 bases. V shed 5 bases and J 2 bases; nucleotides not matched to a gene: 5. Germline V gene sequence: CDR1 LNHNV, CDR2 YYDKDF (reference sequence). CDR3 length: 14 amino acids. CDR3 sequence (DNA): TGTGCCACCAGCGCACGGGGGGGGCCCTACGAGCAGTACTTC. Translating it yields CATSARGGPYEQYF.

The genes are TRBV7-9 and TRBJ2-5; 7 bases fit TRBD1. The better agreement between TRBJ2-7 and the DNA end casts doubt on the J call. CDR1 is SEHNR and CDR2 is FQNEAQ in the germline V gene (reference sequence). This CDR3 contains 14 residues. The DNA for the CDR3 is TGTGCCAGCAGCTTAACAGGGGTTAGGAGCGAGCAGTACTTC. Translation: CASSLTGVRSEQYF.

On this clone itself: At one end, the junction sequence differs from germline, possibly due to a read error. The V gene is TRBV28, the J gene TRBJ2-1, with 11 bases matching TRBD2. Germline V gene data show CDR1 as MDHEN and CDR2 as SYDVKM. The length of the CDR3 is 12 residues. CDR3 nucleotides: TGTGCCAGCAGGCTAGCGGGAGGTCAAAATCTCTTC. It yields the protein CASRLAGGQNLF.

This chain uses TRBV2 with TRBJ1-1, with 8 nucleotides matching TRBD1. J was trimmed by 3 bases and V by 7 bases; bases with no gene match: 7. The CDR3 totals 14 residues. Germline assignment: CDR1 SNHLY and CDR2 FYNNEI. The CDR3 DNA reads TGTGCCAGCACCGATCAGGGGGCTGACACTGAAGCTTTCTTT. Amino acids: CASTDQGADTEAFF.

The chain is built from TRBV9 and TRBJ2-3; no reliable D call. CDR3 length: 15 amino acids. The V end lost 3 bases, the J end lost 0 bases, and 11 bases lay between the germline ends. The germline V gene has CDR1 SGDLS and CDR2 YYNGEE. Written as DNA, the CDR3 is TGTGCCAGCAGCGCTTCTTTCGGGAGCACAGATACGCAGTATTTT. Protein: CASSASFGSTDTQYF.

This clone showed up just once. The chain couples TRBV7-8 to TRBJ2-1; 13 bases are shared with TRBD2. Germline-derived CDR1 and CDR2 are SGHVS and FQNEAQ. CDR3 length equals 16 residues. V lost 6 bases, J lost 8 bases, and 10 bases stayed unmatched. The CDR3, as DNA: TGTGCCAGCAGTCCTGAGACTAGCGGGAGGCGGGATGAGCAGTTCTTC. It yields the protein CASSPETSGRRDEQFF.

V gene TRBV6-1 combines with J gene TRBJ2-3; tentatively, D is TRBD2 (5 bases). CDR1 MNHNS and CDR2 SASEGT come from the germline V gene. Trimming pared 8 bases from V and 5 bases from J, leaving 8 bases between. This CDR3 comprises 11 residues. The CDR3 here is CASERGDTQYF. Here the CDR3 DNA reads TGTGCCAGCGAACGGGGAGATACGCAGTATTTT.

The chain carries TRBV19 and TRBJ2-7; D is possibly TRBD2 (5 bases). This CDR3 has 13 residues. Trimming stripped 1 base from V and 7 bases from J, with 11 bases between. CDR1 and CDR2 (germline): LNHDA, SQIVND (reference sequence). CDR3 protein: CASSIAGLFEQYF. CDR3 nucleotide sequence: TGTGCCAGTAGTATAGCAGGACTCTTTGAGCAGTACTTC.

The genes are TRBV7-8 and TRBJ2-7; 9 bases line up with TRBD2. The V and J ends lost 3 bases and 6 bases, in that order; junction bases with no gene match: 0. Germline CDR1 reads SGHVS; CDR2 reads FQNEAQ. The CDR3 covers 12 residues. The CDR3 here is CASSLTSGEQYF. The DNA of the CDR3 is TGTGCCAGCAGCTTGACTAGCGGCGAGCAGTACTTC. The entire variable domain, with the rest obtained from reference TRBV7-8 and TRBJ2-7, is as follows: GAGVSQSPRYKVAKRGQDVALRCDPISGHVSLFWYQQALGQGPEFLTYFQNEAQLDKSGLPSDRFFAERPEGSVSTLKIQRTQQEDSAVYLCASSLTSGEQYFGPGTRLTVT.

The chain has TRBV6-1 and TRBJ2-5; 8 nucleotides agree with TRBD2. CDR1 and CDR2 (germline): MNHNS, SASEGT. This CDR3 region has 14 residues. With V trimmed by 7 bases and J by 0 bases, 4 bases remained unmatched. The CDR3 loop reads CASTPGGDQETQYF. DNA for the CDR3: TGTGCCAGCACCCCCGGGGGGGACCAAGAGACCCAGTACTTC.

This sequence joins TRBV7-9 and TRBJ2-7; no definite D call. The CDR3 has 12 residues. Germline loops: CDR1 SEHNR, CDR2 FQNEAQ (reference sequence). V dropped 2 bases and J dropped 3 bases, with 5 bases sitting between them. CDR3 sequence: CASSLRGYEQYF. For the CDR3, the DNA is TGTGCCAGCAGCTTACGCGGCTACGAGCAGTACTTC.

V gene TRBV27 combines with J gene TRBJ2-1; D perhaps matches TRBD2 (6 bases). Germline CDR1 reads MNHEY; CDR2 reads SMNVEV (reference sequence). The CDR3 has 14 residues. Deletions cut 6 bases from V and 7 bases from J, with 16 bases between. The chain's CDR3 is CASSVFGTLNEQFF. Here the CDR3 DNA reads TGTGCCAGCAGCGTATTTGGGACTCTGAATGAGCAGTTCTTC.

The chain combines TRBV6-1 with TRBJ2-5; D gene unclear. Looked up from germline, CDR1 is MNHNS and CDR2 is SASEGT. V was shortened by 8 bases and J by 5 bases, with 12 bases between the two germline ends. The CDR3 is made up of 12 amino acids. The CDR3 DNA reads as TGTGCCAGCGGCGGAGTACTGGAGACCCAGTACTTC. It is translated as CASGGVLETQYF.

This clone was seen many times. Other DNA variants within this sample encode the same CDR3. This chain connects TRBV29-1 to TRBJ2-5; the D gene is possibly TRBD2 (6 bases). The V end was cut by 4 bases, the J end by 4 bases, with 16 bases between. There are 14 residues in the CDR3. Germline V gene lookup returns CDR1 SQVTM and CDR2 ANQGSEA. Written as DNA, the CDR3 is TGCAGCGTTGGCACGGGGCGGGGAATAGAGACCCAGTACTTC. Protein: CSVGTGRGIETQYF. Full variable domain (missing parts from reference TRBV29-1 and TRBJ2-5): SAVISQKPSRDICQRGTSLTIQCQVDSQVTMMFWYRQQPGQSLTLIATANQGSEATYESGFVIDKFPISRPNLTFSTLTVSNMSPEDSSIYLCSVGTGRGIETQYFGPGTRLLVL.

The gene calls are TRBV5-1 and TRBJ2-1; 7 bases line up with TRBD2. This CDR3 is built from 15 residues. Unmatched junction bases numbered 7, after V lost 4 bases and J lost 3 bases. Germline CDR1 is SGHRS and CDR2 is YFSETQ. The chain's CDR3 is CASSPRGSNYNEQFF. The CDR3 DNA reads as TGCGCCAGCAGCCCGCGCGGGAGCAACTACAATGAGCAGTTCTTC.

The V and J genes are TRBV7-2 and TRBJ2-5, with D possibly matching TRBD2 (7 bases). CDR1 is SGHTA and CDR2 is FQGNSA in the germline V gene. Trimming stripped 1 base from V and 4 bases from J, with 13 bases between. The CDR3 covers 15 residues. CDR3 bases: TGTGCCAGCAGCTTAGTCCGGGGGGCCGGAGAGACCCAGTACTTC. Translation gives CASSLVRGAGETQYF. The entire variable domain, with the rest obtained from reference TRBV7-2 and TRBJ2-5, is as follows: GAGVSQSPSNKVTEKGKDVELRCDPISGHTALYWYRQSLGQGLEFLIYFQGNSAPDKSGLPSDRFSAERTGGSVSTLTIQRTQQEDSAVYLCASSLVRGAGETQYFGPGTRLLVL.

The chain is built from TRBV10-2 and TRBJ1-2, with a tentative D call TRBD1 (5 bases). CDR1 and CDR2 (germline): WSHSY, SAAADI. CDR3 size: 14 residues. Trimming removed 2 bases from V and 3 bases from J, with 10 bases in between. For the CDR3, the DNA is TGCGCCAGCAGTGAGGGTAGGGGAGACTATGGCTACACCTTC. This encodes CASSEGRGDYGYTF.

The chain uses TRBV7-9 and TRBJ2-5; maybe TRBD2 (6 bases). Looked up from germline, CDR1 is SEHNR and CDR2 is FQNEAQ (reference sequence). Trimming left V 8 bases short and J 14 bases short, with 27 bases between. The CDR3 runs to 14 residues. CDR3 bases: TGTGCCAGCTCCACCGGGACTTCCTCCGTGGCGGGTTACTTC. Protein: CASSTGTSSVAGYF.

The chain couples TRBV30 to TRBJ1-6; perhaps TRBD1 as D (5 bases). V dropped 4 bases and J dropped 11 bases, with 18 bases sitting between them. In germline, CDR1 is GTSNPN, CDR2 SVGIG (reference sequence). This CDR3 spans 14 amino acids. The CDR3 is CAWTRRGARAPLHF. The CDR3, as DNA: TGTGCCTGGACTCGAAGGGGCGCCAGGGCACCCCTCCACTTT.

The chain carries TRBV2 and TRBJ2-2; a weak D match, TRBD1 (6 bases). V was shortened by 5 bases and J by 7 bases, with 14 bases between the two germline ends. The V gene's germline CDR1 is SNHLY and CDR2 FYNNEI. The CDR3 sequence is 14 residues long. In DNA, the CDR3 is TGTGCCAGCAGTCCCGATCAGGGGCACGGGGAGCTGTTTTTT. This translates into CASSPDQGHGELFF.

The V and J genes are TRBV28 and TRBJ1-2, with no clear D. Germline-derived CDR1 and CDR2 are MDHEN and SYDVKM. The CDR3 contains 14 residues. Trimming removed 5 bases from V and 3 bases from J, with 13 bases in between. The CDR3 spells CASSPFSGDYGYTF. The DNA for the CDR3 is TGTGCCAGCAGTCCCTTTTCGGGTGACTATGGCTACACCTTC.

The rearrangement links TRBV19 to TRBJ2-5; perhaps TRBD1 as D (5 bases). V was trimmed by 5 bases and J by 5 bases, leaving 15 bases between them. Germline CDR1 LNHDA, CDR2 SQIVND (reference sequence). The CDR3 is made up of 14 amino acids. Here the CDR3 reads CASSLTGLGETQYF. The CDR3 DNA reads as TGTGCCAGTAGTCTCACAGGCCTGGGGGAGACCCAGTACTTC.

This clone was detected once. The rearrangement uses TRBV4-1 and TRBJ2-6; D not resolved. The CDR3 covers 18 residues. Trimming removed 2 bases at V and 0 bases at J, with 14 bases between. CDR1 is MGHRA and CDR2 is YSYEKL in the germline V gene. The CDR3 region is CASSQTRGRTSGANVLTF. The CDR3 DNA follows: TGCGCCAGCAGCCAAACACGAGGACGGACCTCTGGGGCCAACGTCCTGACTTTC.

The chain carries TRBV5-1 and TRBJ2-3, with unresolved D. This CDR3 contains 14 residues. Deletions cut 3 bases from V and 5 bases from J, with 13 bases between. Germline CDR1 is SGHRS and CDR2 is YFSETQ. The CDR3 DNA reads as TGCGCCAGCAGCTCCGGGTCCCTCGGAGATACGCAGTATTTT. It encodes CASSSGSLGDTQYF.